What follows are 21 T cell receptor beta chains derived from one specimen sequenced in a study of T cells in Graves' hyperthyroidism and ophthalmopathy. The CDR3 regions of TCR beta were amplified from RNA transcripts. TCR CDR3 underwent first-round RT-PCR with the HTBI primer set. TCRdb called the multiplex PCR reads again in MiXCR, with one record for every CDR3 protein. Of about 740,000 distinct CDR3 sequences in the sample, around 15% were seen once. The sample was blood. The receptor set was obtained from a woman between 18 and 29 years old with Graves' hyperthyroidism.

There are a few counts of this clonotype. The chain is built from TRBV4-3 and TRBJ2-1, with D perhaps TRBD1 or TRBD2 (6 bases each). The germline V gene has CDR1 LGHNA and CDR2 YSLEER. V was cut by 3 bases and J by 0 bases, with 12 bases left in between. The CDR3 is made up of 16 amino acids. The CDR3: CASSQGGGASYNEQFF. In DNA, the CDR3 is TGCGCCAGCAGCCAGGGGGGCGGTGCCTCCTACAATGAGCAGTTCTTC.

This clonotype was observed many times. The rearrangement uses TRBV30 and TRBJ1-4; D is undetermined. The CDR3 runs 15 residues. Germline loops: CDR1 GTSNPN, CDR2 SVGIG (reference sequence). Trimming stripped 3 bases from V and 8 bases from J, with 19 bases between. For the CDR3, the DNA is TGTGCCTGGAGGGGCCGTAGGTTTTCGAGCGAAAAACTGTTTTTT. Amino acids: CAWRGRRFSSEKLFF. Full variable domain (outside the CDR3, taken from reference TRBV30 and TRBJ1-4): SQTIHQWPATLVQPVGSPLSLECTVEGTSNPNLYWYRQAAGRGLQLLFYSVGIGQISSEVPQNLSASRPQDRQFILSSKKLLLSDSGFYLCAWRGRRFSSEKLFFGSGTQLSVL.

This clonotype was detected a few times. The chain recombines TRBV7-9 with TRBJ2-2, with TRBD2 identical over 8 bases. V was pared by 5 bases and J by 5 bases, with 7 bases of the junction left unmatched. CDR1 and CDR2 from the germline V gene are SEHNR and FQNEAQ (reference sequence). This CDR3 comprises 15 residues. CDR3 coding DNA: TGTGCCAGCAGCAACGGGGGGGTGCGGACCGGGGAGCTGTTTTTT. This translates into CASSNGGVRTGELFF.

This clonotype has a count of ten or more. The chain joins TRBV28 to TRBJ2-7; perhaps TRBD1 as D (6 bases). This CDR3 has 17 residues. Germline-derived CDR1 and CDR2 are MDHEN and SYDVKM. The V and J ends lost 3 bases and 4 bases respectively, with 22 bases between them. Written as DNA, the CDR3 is TGTGCCAGCAGTTTCCTAGCCTGGGGGCAACCAACATACGAGCAGTACTTC. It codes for CASSFLAWGQPTYEQYF.

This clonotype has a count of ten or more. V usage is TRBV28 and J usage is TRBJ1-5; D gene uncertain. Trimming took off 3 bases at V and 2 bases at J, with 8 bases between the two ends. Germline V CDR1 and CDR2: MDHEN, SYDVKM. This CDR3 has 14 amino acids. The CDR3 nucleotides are TGTGCCAGCAGTTTTCGAAGGGGCAATCAGCCCCAGCATTTT. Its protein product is CASSFRRGNQPQHF.

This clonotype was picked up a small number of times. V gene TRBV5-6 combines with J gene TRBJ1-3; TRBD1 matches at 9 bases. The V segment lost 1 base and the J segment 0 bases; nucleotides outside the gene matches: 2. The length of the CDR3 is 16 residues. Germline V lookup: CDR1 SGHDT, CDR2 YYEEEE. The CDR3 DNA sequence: TGTGCCAGCAGCTTGTGGGACAGGGCCTCTGGAAACACCATATATTTT. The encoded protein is CASSLWDRASGNTIYF. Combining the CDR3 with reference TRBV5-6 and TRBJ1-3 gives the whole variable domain DAGVTQSPTHLIKTRGQQVTLRCSPKSGHDTVSWYQQALGQGPQFIFQYYEEEERQRGNFPDRFSGHQFPNYSSELNVNALLLGDSALYLCASSLWDRASGNTIYFGEGSWLTVV.

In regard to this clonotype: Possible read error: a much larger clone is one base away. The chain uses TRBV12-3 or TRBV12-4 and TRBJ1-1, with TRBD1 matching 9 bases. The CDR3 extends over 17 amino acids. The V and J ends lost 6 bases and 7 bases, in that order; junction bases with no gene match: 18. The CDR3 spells CASSVLPLDRGGNEAFF. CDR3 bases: TGTGCCAGCAGCGTACTCCCTCTGGACAGGGGAGGCAATGAAGCTTTCTTT.

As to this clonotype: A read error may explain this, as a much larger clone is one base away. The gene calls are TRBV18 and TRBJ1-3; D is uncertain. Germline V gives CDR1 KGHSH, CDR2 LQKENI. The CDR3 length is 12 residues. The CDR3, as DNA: TGTGCCGGCTCATCCGGGGGAAACACCATATATTTT. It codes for CAGSSGGNTIYF.

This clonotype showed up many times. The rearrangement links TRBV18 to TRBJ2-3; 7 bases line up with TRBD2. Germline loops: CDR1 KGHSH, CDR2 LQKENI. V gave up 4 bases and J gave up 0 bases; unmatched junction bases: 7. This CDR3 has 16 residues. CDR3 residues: CASSRTSVGSTDTQYF. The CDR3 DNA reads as TGTGCCAGCTCACGCACTAGCGTTGGGAGCACAGATACGCAGTATTTT. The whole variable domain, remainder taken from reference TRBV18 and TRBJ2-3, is NAGVMQNPRHLVRRRGQEARLRCSPMKGHSHVYWYRQLPEEGLKFMVYLQKENIIDESGMPKERFSAEFPKEGPSILRIQQVVRGDSAAYFCASSRTSVGSTDTQYFGPGTRLTVL.

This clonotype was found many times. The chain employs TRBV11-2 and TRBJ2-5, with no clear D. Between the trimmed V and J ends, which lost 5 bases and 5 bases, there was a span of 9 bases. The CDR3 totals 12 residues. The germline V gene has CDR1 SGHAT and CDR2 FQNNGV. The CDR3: CASSQASETQYF. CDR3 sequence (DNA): TGTGCCAGCAGCCAGGCGTCCGAGACCCAGTACTTC.

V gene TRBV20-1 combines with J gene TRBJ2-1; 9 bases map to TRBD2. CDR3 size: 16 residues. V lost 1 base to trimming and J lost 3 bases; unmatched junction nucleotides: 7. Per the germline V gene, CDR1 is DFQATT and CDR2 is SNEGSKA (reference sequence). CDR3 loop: CSARVPSGKDYNEQFF. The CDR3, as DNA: TGCAGTGCTAGAGTCCCTAGCGGGAAGGACTACAATGAGCAGTTCTTC.

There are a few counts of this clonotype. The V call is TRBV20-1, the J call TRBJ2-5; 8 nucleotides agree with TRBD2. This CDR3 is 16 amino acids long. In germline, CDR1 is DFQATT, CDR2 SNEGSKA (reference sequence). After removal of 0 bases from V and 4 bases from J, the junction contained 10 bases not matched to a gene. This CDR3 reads CSARDKLAAEGETQYF. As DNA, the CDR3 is TGCAGTGCTAGAGACAAACTAGCGGCGGAGGGAGAGACCCAGTACTTC.

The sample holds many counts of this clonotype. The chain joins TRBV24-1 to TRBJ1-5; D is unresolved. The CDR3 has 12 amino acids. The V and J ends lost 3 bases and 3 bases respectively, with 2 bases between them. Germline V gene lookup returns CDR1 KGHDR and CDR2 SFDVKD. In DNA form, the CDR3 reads TGTGCCACCAGTGATCCCAATCAGCCCCAGCATTTT. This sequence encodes CATSDPNQPQHF.

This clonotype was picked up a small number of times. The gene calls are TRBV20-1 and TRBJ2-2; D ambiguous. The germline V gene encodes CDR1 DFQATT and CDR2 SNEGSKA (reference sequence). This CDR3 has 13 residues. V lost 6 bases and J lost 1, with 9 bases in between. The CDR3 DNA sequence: TGCAGTGCCACCTCGGGGAACACCGGGGAGCTGTTTTTT. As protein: CSATSGNTGELFF.

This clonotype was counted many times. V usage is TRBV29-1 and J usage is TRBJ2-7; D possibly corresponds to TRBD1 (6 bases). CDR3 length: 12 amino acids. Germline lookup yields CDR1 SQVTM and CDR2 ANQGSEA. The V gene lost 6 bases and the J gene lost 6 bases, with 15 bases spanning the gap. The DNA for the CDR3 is TGCAGCGTGATGACAGGTCCACTCGAGCAGTACTTC. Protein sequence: CSVMTGPLEQYF.

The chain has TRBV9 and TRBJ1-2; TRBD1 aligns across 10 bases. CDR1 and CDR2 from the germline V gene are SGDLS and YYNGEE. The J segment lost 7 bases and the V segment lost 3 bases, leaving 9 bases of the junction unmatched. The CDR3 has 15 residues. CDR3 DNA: TGTGCCAGCAGCGCCACCGGGACAGGGGTATCTGGCTACACCTTC. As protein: CASSATGTGVSGYTF.

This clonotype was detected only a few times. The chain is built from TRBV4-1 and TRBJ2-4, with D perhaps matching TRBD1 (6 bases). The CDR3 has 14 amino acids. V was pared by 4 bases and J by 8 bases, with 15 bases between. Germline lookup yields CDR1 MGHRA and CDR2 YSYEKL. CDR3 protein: CASSPRQGSDIQYF. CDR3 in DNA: TGCGCCAGCAGCCCCCGCCAGGGGTCGGACATTCAGTACTTC.

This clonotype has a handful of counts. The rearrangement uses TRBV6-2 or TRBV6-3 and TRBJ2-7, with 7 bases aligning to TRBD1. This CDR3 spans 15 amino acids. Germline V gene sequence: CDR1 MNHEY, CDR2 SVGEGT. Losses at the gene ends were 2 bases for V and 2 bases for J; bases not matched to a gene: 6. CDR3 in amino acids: CASSYGPGGTYEQYF. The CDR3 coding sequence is TGTGCCAGCAGTTACGGGCCAGGGGGAACCTACGAGCAGTACTTC.

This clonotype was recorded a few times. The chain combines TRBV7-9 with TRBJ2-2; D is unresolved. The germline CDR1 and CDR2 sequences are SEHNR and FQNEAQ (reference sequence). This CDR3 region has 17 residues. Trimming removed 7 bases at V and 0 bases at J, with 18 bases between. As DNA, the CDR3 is TGTGCCAGCAACACCCCCCGGCAGGCCGCGAACACCGGGGAGCTGTTTTTT. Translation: CASNTPRQAANTGELFF.

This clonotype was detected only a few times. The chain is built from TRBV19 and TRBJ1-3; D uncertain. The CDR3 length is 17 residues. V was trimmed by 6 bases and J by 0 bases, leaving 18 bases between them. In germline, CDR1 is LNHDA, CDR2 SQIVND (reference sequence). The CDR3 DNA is TGTGCCAGTAGCGGGAACGGACGTTCGAACTCTGGAAACACCATATATTTT. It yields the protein CASSGNGRSNSGNTIYF.

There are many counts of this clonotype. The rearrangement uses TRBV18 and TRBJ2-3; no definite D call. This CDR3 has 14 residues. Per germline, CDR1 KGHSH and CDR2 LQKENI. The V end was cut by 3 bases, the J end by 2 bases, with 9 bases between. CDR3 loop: CASSPSGNTDTQYF. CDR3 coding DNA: TGTGCCAGCTCACCCTCGGGTAACACAGATACGCAGTATTTT. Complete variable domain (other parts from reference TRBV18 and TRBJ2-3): NAGVMQNPRHLVRRRGQEARLRCSPMKGHSHVYWYRQLPEEGLKFMVYLQKENIIDESGMPKERFSAEFPKEGPSILRIQQVVRGDSAAYFCASSPSGNTDTQYFGPGTRLTVL.